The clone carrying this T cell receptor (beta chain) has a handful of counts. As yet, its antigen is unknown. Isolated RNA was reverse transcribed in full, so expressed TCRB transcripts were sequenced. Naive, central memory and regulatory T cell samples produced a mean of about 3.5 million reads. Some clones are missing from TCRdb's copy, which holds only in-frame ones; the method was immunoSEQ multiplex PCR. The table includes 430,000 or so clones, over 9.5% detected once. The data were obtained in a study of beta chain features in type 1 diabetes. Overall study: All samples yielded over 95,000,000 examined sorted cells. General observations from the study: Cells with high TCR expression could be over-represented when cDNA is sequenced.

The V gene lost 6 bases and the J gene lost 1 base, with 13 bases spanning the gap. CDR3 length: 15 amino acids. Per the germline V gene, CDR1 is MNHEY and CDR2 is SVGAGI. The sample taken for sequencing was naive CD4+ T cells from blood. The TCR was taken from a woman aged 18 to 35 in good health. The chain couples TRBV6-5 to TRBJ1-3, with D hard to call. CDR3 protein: CASSPFVGSGNTIYF. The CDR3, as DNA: TGTGCCAGCAGCCCCTTTGTAGGGTCTGGAAACACCATATATTTT.